This T cell receptor beta chain was sequenced for a study of blood T cell repertoires in COVID-19. Authors' processing steps: Estimation of nucleated cell counts relied on the amplification of reference gene primers. The assay was immunoSEQ multiplex PCR, and TCRdb's table has in-frame clones only and misses some. That table is the source of V, J and clone size, and D and trimming were worked out from the DNA. The repertoire holds approximately 300,000 clones, with 80% to 95% as singletons. Trimming removed 0 bases from V and 5 bases from J, with 10 bases in between. CDR1 and CDR2 from the germline V gene are MNHEY and SVGEGT. The CDR3 length is 15 residues.

The specimen was PBMCs or T cells enriched from blood (not recorded which). The chain couples TRBV6-2 or TRBV6-3 to TRBJ2-2, with D possibly TRBD1 on 6 matching bases. The sequence derives from a woman aged 25-40 years who had recovered from COVID-19. As DNA, the CDR3 is TGTGCCAGCAGTTACTCGATGGACAGAACCGGGGAGCTGTTTTTT. This encodes CASSYSMDRTGELFF.